Shown below are 14 T cell receptor beta chains from a single sample sequenced in a study of shared clonotypes between healthy human individuals. Sequenced by immunoSEQ multiplex PCR; TCRdb stores in-frame clones only, minus some. The sample has over a million clones, about 75% seen once. Material: memory CD4+ T cells sorted from blood. Stated subset: CD45RA-negative fraction. The receptors here all came from a man aged 18 to 29 in good health.

This clone was picked up a small number of times. The chain combines TRBV19 with TRBJ1-6; D remains ambiguous. The germline V gene encodes CDR1 LNHDA and CDR2 SQIVND (reference sequence). The CDR3 consists of 13 residues. V was clipped by 4 bases and J by 8 bases, with 9 bases between them. CDR3 loop: CASSSRMDSPLHF. DNA of the CDR3: TGTGCCAGTAGTAGCCGCATGGATTCACCCCTCCACTTT.

Only a few counts were recorded for this clone. The V and J genes are TRBV7-2 and TRBJ2-5, with TRBD2 identical over 16 bases. V lost 3 bases and J lost 2; bases outside the gene matches: 6. This CDR3 is built from 18 residues. Germline CDR1 and CDR2: SGHTA and FQGNSA. The CDR3 is CASSFGTSGRASQETQYF. The CDR3 DNA follows: TGTGCCAGCAGCTTCGGGACTAGCGGGAGGGCCTCACAAGAGACCCAGTACTTC. Drawing the rest from reference TRBV7-2 and TRBJ2-5, the complete variable domain is GAGVSQSPSNKVTEKGKDVELRCDPISGHTALYWYRQSLGQGLEFLIYFQGNSAPDKSGLPSDRFSAERTGGSVSTLTIQRTQQEDSAVYLCASSFGTSGRASQETQYFGPGTRLLVL.

The chain is built from TRBV7-9 and TRBJ2-1, with D uncertain. Germline V gene sequence: CDR1 SEHNR, CDR2 FQNEAQ (reference sequence). V was cut by 3 bases and J by 5 bases, with 8 bases left in between. There are 13 residues in the CDR3. CDR3 coding DNA: TGTGCCAGCAGCTTTAGGGCCGACAATGAGCAGTTCTTC. Its translation: CASSFRADNEQFF. Based on the CDR3 plus reference TRBV7-9 and TRBJ2-1, the full variable domain is DTGVSQNPRHKITKRGQNVTFRCDPISEHNRLYWYRQTLGQGPEFLTYFQNEAQLEKSRLLSDRFSAERPKGSFSTLEIQRTEQGDSAMYLCASSFRADNEQFFGPGTRLTVL.

This clone was seen ten or more times. The genes are TRBV11-3 and TRBJ1-3; D remains unclear. V was clipped by 0 bases and J by 0 bases, with 6 bases between them. Germline V CDR1 and CDR2: SGHNT, YENEEA. The CDR3 is made up of 15 amino acids. CDR3 residues: CASSLDLCSGNTIYF. CDR3 sequence (DNA): TGTGCCAGCAGCTTAGATCTGTGCTCTGGAAACACCATATATTTT.

Concerning this clone: The same CDR3 is also encoded by other DNA sequences in this sample. This chain joins TRBV2 and TRBJ1-5; no firm D call. The CDR3 has 14 residues. Trimming removed 3 bases from V and 0 bases from J, with 6 bases in between. CDR1 is SNHLY, CDR2 FYNNEI, per germline. CDR3 sequence reads: CASSETYSNQPQHF. CDR3 in DNA: TGTGCCAGCAGTGAGACTTATAGCAATCAGCCCCAGCATTTT.

Points on this clone: This may come from a read error, since a much larger clone is one base off. Different DNA sequences within this sample yield the same CDR3. V gene TRBV5-1 combines with J gene TRBJ1-5; D possibly corresponds to TRBD1 (5 bases). Germline V gene lookup returns CDR1 SGHRS and CDR2 YFSETQ. This CDR3 comprises 15 residues. V was clipped by 0 bases and J by 0 bases, with 7 bases between them. CDR3 residues: CASSLAGISNQPQHF. CDR3 DNA: TGCGCCAGCAGCTTGGCAGGGATTAGCAATCAGCCCCAGCATTTT.

To note about this clone: Other DNA variants within this sample encode the same CDR3. The genes are TRBV19 and TRBJ1-1; possible D gene TRBD1, 5 bases. The V end was cut by 0 bases, the J end by 2 bases, with 10 bases between. Germline CDR1 is LNHDA and CDR2 is SQIVND (reference sequence). There are 15 residues in the CDR3. DNA for the CDR3: TGTGCCAGTAGTATAGAGGGGCGCCTAAACACTGAAGCTTTCTTT. This codes for CASSIEGRLNTEAFF.

The J gene is TRBJ1-1, the V gene TRBV7-9, with D unresolved. Per the germline V gene, CDR1 is SEHNR and CDR2 is FQNEAQ (reference sequence). Trimming removed 2 bases from V and 1 base from J, with 8 bases in between. This CDR3 comprises 14 residues. CDR3 residues: CASSLIAGNTEAFF. The CDR3 DNA follows: TGTGCCAGCAGCTTAATTGCAGGGAACACTGAAGCTTTCTTT.

V usage is TRBV18 and J usage is TRBJ1-2, with 9 bases fitting TRBD1. Germline trimming cut 3 bases from V and 8 bases from J; bases unmatched to any gene: 7. CDR3 length: 14 residues. Germline loops: CDR1 KGHSH, CDR2 LQKENI. As DNA, the CDR3 is TGTGCCAGCTCACCGGACAGGGGACCTATCGGCTACACCTTC. Protein sequence: CASSPDRGPIGYTF.

This clone was observed at least ten times. This chain connects TRBV7-2 to TRBJ2-5; D gene unclear. Trimming cost V 4 bases and J 5 bases, with 11 bases left between them. Germline values: CDR1 SGHTA, CDR2 FQGNSA. The CDR3 sequence is 13 residues long. The CDR3 sequence: CASSSVGTETQYF. The CDR3 nucleotides are TGTGCCAGCAGCTCCGTGGGAACGGAGACCCAGTACTTC.

This clone was seen a few times. The chain uses TRBV18 and TRBJ2-7; D perhaps matches TRBD2 (5 bases). CDR1 and CDR2 from the germline V gene are KGHSH and LQKENI. This CDR3 is 14 amino acids long. The V and J ends lost 6 bases and 1 base respectively, with 13 bases between them. The CDR3 DNA is TGTGCCAGCTCTCAAAGGGAGCCTTCCTACGAGCAGTACTTC. Translation: CASSQREPSYEQYF.

This clone was recorded at least ten times. This rearrangement joins TRBV9 to TRBJ2-1; D remains ambiguous. With 0 bases removed from V and 6 bases from J, the gap between germline ends came to 13 bases. The germline V gene encodes CDR1 SGDLS and CDR2 YYNGEE. The CDR3 is 15 amino acids. The CDR3 DNA sequence: TGTGCCAGCAGCGTAGTCCCTAGTGGCCCCAATGAGCAGTTCTTC. Protein product: CASSVVPSGPNEQFF.

J is TRBJ1-2 and V is TRBV6-5; D perhaps matches TRBD1 (6 bases). The V end lost 4 bases, the J end lost 2 bases, and 14 bases lay between the germline ends. Germline lookup yields CDR1 MNHEY and CDR2 SVGAGI. The length of the CDR3 is 15 residues. In nucleotides, the CDR3 is TGTGCCAGCAGTTCGCGCGCGGGGGGCAACTATGGCTACACCTTC. It specifies CASSSRAGGNYGYTF.

The V call is TRBV19, the J call TRBJ1-6; the match to TRBD1 covers 7 bases. The CDR3 sequence is 17 residues long. The germline gives CDR1 LNHDA, CDR2 SQIVND (reference sequence). V trimming: 2 bases; J trimming: 10 bases; junction bases outside the gene matches: 14. The CDR3 coding sequence is TGTGCCAGTAGTATACCCCCCGGGAGGGGGCAGCGGTCACCCCTCCACTTT. Its protein is CASSIPPGRGQRSPLHF.